The clone carrying this T cell receptor (beta chain) was counted a few times. Antigen: not known. This sample stems from a study of cytomegalovirus exposure and HLA in healthy donors. Turning to the study itself: Early released data comprised 80 million to 90 million unique TCRs from HLA-typed donors.

The PCR had 60 Vbeta and 13 Jbeta primers. This table comes from immunoSEQ multiplex PCR, and its TCRdb copy is limited to in-frame clones, with some not included. The sample holds over 75,000 clones, around 74% seen once. Overall study results and limits: The study flagged around 160 TCR beta chains as cytomegalovirus-associated.

The clonotype comes from a man aged 35-49 years in good health and CMV-seropositive. Specimen: PBMCs.

Here the CDR3 DNA reads TGTGCCTCCCAGGGACAGGGGGTTGGCACAGATACGCAGTATTTT. Its translation is CASQGQGVGTDTQYF. The chain couples TRBV10-3 to TRBJ2-3, with TRBD1 identical over 11 bases. This CDR3 spans 15 amino acids. V dropped 11 bases and J dropped 1; count of bases not matched to a gene: 8. Germline V gene data show CDR1 as ENHRY and CDR2 as SYGVKD.